These 2 T cell receptor beta chains share one sample of origin, sequenced in a study of Graves' ophthalmopathy and Graves' hyperthyroidism. Scientists amplified the TCR beta CDR3 regions from RNA transcripts. First-round RT-PCR employed HTBI primers, with a second-round multiplex PCR after it. TCRdb reanalysed the multiplex PCR reads using MiXCR and keeps one entry per CDR3 protein. The sample lists a few hundred thousand distinct CDR3 sequences, around 21% occurring once. Specimen: peripheral blood. These receptors came from a young woman with stable Graves' hyperthyroidism.

This clonotype was recorded at least ten times. The chain combines TRBV7-3 with TRBJ1-2; D is uncertain. The CDR3 loop spans 13 amino acids. Trimming pared 5 bases from V and 4 bases from J, leaving 11 bases between. The germline V gene has CDR1 SGHTA and CDR2 FQGTGA. CDR3 in amino acids: CASSNGEGYGYTF. The CDR3 coding sequence is TGTGCCAGCAGCAATGGTGAGGGCTATGGCTACACCTTC. The full variable domain, completed using reference TRBV7-3 and TRBJ1-2, is GAGVSQTPSNKVTEKGKYVELRCDPISGHTALYWYRQSLGQGPEFLIYFQGTGAADDSGLPNDRFFAVRPEGSVSTLKIQRTERGDSAVYLCASSNGEGYGYTFGSGTRLTVV.

In its sample, this clonotype was seen many times. V is TRBV7-9 and J is TRBJ1-3, with D perhaps matching TRBD1 (6 bases). V was trimmed by 5 bases and J by 4 bases, leaving 15 bases between them. Germline CDR1 SEHNR, CDR2 FQNEAQ (reference sequence). The CDR3 length is 15 residues. CDR3 loop: CASSPPGGRGNTIYF. The CDR3 DNA reads TGTGCCAGCAGCCCGCCGGGGGGGCGCGGAAACACCATATATTTT.